This T cell receptor beta chain stems from a study of T-cell memory formation after mild COVID-19. Study-wide results and caveats: Contracting clones from day 15 to 85 had balanced CD4/CD8; later expanders favoured CD4+. Memory sampled before infection contained some responding clones, suggesting cross-reactive memory joined.

The V gene end was trimmed by 6 bases and the J gene end by 13 bases; junction bases not matched to a gene: 6. CDR3 length: 12 residues. CDR1 and CDR2 (germline): SGHTA, FQGNSA. Sample barcodes and UMIs were carried by the TCR alpha and TCR beta cDNA libraries that 5'RACE generated with constant-segment primers. TCRdb used MiXCR to reprocess the 5' RACE reads, holding one entry per CDR3 protein. The sample records about 170,000 distinct CDR3 sequences, 10% to 15% being singletons. This clonotype was seen a handful of times. No antigen is known for it. The sequence came from a man between 18 and 29 years old who had mild COVID-19 (a few samples of this study predate the infection). Cell type and time point are not known. The chain couples TRBV7-2 to TRBJ1-6; TRBD1 aligns across 7 bases. Input material: PBMCs or a T cell subset sorted from them (not recorded which). CDR3 amino acids: CASSLDRAPLHF. The CDR3 nucleotides are TGTGCCAGCAGTCTTGACAGGGCTCCCCTCCACTTT.